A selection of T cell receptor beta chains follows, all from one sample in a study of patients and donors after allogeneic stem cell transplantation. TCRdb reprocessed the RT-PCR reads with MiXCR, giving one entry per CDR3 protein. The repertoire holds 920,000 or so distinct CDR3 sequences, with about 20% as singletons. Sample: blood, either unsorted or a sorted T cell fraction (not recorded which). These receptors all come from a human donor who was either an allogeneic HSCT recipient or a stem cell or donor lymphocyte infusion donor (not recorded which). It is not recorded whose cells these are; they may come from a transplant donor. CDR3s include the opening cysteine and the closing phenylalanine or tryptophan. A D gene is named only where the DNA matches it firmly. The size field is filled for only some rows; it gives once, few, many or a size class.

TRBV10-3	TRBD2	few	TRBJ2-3	CAISDGSGGADTQYF	TGTGCCATCAGTGATGGTAGCGGGGGGGCAGATACGCAGTATTTT
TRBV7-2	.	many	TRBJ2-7	CASSLALEQYF	TGTGCCAGCAGTTTAGCGCTCGAGCAGTACTTC
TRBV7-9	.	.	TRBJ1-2	CASSPPGVSNYGYTF	TGTGCCAGCAGCCCACCCGGCGTTTCTAACTATGGCTACACCTTC
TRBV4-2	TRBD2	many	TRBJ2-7	CASSQASGMGAYEQYF	TGTGCCAGCAGCCAGGCTAGCGGGATGGGAGCGTACGAGCAGTACTTC
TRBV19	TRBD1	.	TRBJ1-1	CASSTSGTGRTEAFF	TGTGCCAGTAGTACGTCCGGGACAGGGAGAACTGAAGCTTTCTTT
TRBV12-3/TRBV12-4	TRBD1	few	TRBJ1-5	CASSRDRGGQPQHF	TGTGCCAGCAGTCGTGACAGGGGAGGTCAGCCCCAGCATTTT
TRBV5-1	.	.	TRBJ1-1	CASSFRQGFEAFF	TGCGCCAGCAGCTTCCGGCAGGGTTTTGAAGCTTTCTTT
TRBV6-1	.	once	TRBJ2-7	CASSVGRVYEQYF	TGTGCCAGCAGTGTGGGACGGGTCTACGAGCAGTACTTC
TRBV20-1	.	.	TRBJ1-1	CSARGKGKEWSEAFF	TGCAGTGCTAGAGGGAAAGGGAAGGAGTGGTCTGAAGCTTTCTTT
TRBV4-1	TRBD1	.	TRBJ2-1	CASSHPAVGTGQEQFF	TGCGCCAGCAGCCACCCCGCGGTCGGTACGGGACAGGAGCAGTTCTTC
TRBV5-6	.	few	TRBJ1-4	CASEFYRDVGEKLFF	TGTGCCAGCGAGTTTTACCGGGACGTGGGTGAAAAACTGTTTTTT
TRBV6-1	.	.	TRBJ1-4	CASSNEDGDEKLFF	TGTGCCAGCAGTAATGAAGACGGTGATGAAAAACTGTTTTTT
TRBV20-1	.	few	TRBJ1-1	CSARAPGADTEAFF	TGCAGTGCTAGAGCCCCAGGGGCAGACACTGAAGCTTTCTTT
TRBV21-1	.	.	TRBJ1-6	CASSSRLEGSRSPLHF	TGTGCCAGCAGCTCCCGCCTGGAGGGGTCCCGGTCACCCCTCCACTTT
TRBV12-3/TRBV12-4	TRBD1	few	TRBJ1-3	CASSGTGGAGNTIYF	TGTGCCAGCAGCGGGACAGGGGGCGCGGGAAACACCATATATTTT
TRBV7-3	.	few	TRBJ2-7	CASSHSGSSYEQYF	TGTGCCAGCAGCCATAGTGGAAGCTCCTACGAGCAGTACTTC
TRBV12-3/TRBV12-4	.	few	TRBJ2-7	CASSFGRGGEQYF	TGTGCCAGCAGTTTTGGCAGGGGAGGCGAGCAGTACTTC
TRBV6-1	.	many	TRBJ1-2	CASSRITGLVGYTF	TGTGCCAGCAGTCGAATTACGGGGTTGGTTGGCTACACCTTC
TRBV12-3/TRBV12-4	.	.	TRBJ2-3	CASSFHHVATSTDTQYF	TGTGCCAGCAGTTTTCACCACGTAGCTACTAGCACAGATACGCAGTATTTT
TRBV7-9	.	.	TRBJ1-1	CASRRVDTEAFF	TGTGCCAGTAGACGGGTGGACACTGAAGCTTTCTTT
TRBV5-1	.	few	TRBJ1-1	CASSLEQGIAEAFF	TGCGCCAGCAGCTTGGAACAGGGTATCGCTGAAGCTTTCTTT
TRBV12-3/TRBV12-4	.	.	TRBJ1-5	CASSHQGSNQPQHF	TGTGCCAGCAGTCATCAGGGTTCCAATCAGCCCCAGCATTTT
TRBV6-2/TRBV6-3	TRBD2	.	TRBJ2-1	CAIQGLAGGREQFF	TGTGCCATCCAGGGACTAGCGGGGGGGCGTGAGCAGTTCTTC
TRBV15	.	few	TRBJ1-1	CATSRDGFAGRMNTEAFF	TGTGCCACCAGCAGAGATGGGTTCGCAGGCCGAATGAACACTGAAGCTTTCTTT
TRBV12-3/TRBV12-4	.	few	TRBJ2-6	CASSFSTVSGANVLTF	TGTGCCAGCAGTTTTTCGACGGTCTCTGGGGCCAACGTCCTGACTTTC
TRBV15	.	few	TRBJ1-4	CATSRDPDIPATNEKLFF	TGTGCCACCAGCAGAGATCCGGACATTCCTGCAACTAATGAAAAACTGTTTTTT
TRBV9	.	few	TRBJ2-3	CASSGGDTDTQYF	TGTGCCAGCAGCGGGGGGGACACAGATACGCAGTATTTT
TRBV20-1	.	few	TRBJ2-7	CSATRDGASFLSYEQYF	TGCAGTGCAACCCGGGACGGAGCCTCATTCCTCTCCTACGAGCAGTACTTC